This T cell receptor (beta chain) was identified in a study of T-cell memory formation after mild COVID-19 (dated by TCRdb to the early 2020s). With respect to the entire study: TCR sequence clusters from the two donors were found to be largely donor specific. In a couple of donors, T-cell clones that expanded and contracted after mild COVID-19 were tracked by sequencing TCRalpha and TCRbeta repertoires over time. The cohort comprised two young, previously healthy adult volunteers, one female and one male. Overall study results and their limits: Clones that contracted from day 15 to 85 showed balanced CD4/CD8 phenotypes, whereas a second wave of clones that expanded from day 15 to 37 leaned towards CD4+. Whether the second-wave clones peaking on day 37 were SARS-CoV-2 specific was not confirmed. Contracting CD4+ clones were found mainly in CM and EM memory subsets, while CD8+ clones were enriched in EMRA. Only a couple of mild cases were covered in the study, and larger cohorts including severe cases with pre-infection samples were considered necessary. Some responding clones were found in pre-infection memory, which suggests that pre-existing cross-reactive memory T cells took part in the SARS-CoV-2 response.

Sequenced using an Illumina NovaSeq 6000. Using 5'RACE with constant-segment primers, TCRalpha and TCRbeta cDNA libraries were constructed, with sample barcodes and unique molecular identifiers added in the process. RNA was extracted from every sample with Trizol reagent. Libraries were amplified in two PCR steps, with a second sample barcode and Illumina TruSeq adapters added in the second step. Libraries were sequenced on an Illumina NovaSeq with 2 x 150 bp paired-end reads. On the study's bioinformatics: With migec v1.2.7, reads were demultiplexed and then collapsed into UMI-guided consensus sequences. Using mixcr v2.1.11, UMI consensuses were aligned to TRA and TRB V and J templates and then assembled into clonotypes. A clonotype was counted as expanded or contracted only if both edgeR and NoisET called the change significant, with noise models trained on biological replicates. For edgeR calls, the cutoffs were a false discovery rate-adjusted p below 0.01 and a log2 fold-change threshold of 1. As an exploratory analysis of dynamics, max-normalized trajectories of the 1000 most abundant clonotypes were examined with PCA combined with hierarchical clustering. Separately sequenced CD4+ and CD8+ repertoires were used to assign a CD4 or CD8 phenotype to each responding clone. Using fastp at Q25 and MiXCR, TCRdb reprocessed the public reads and kept productive beta chains. One record per CDR3 amino acid sequence lists the most common genes and DNA. The V and J calls follow TCRdb's processing rather than the paper's. The sample table holds about 340,000 distinct CDR3 sequences, of which 10% to 15% were seen once. Around a fifth of the sample comes from the top ten.

As regards this clonotype: Its specific antigen is unknown. No much larger clonotype is one base removed from it; base qualities were not supplied.

The CDR3 has 17 amino acids, counting the end cysteine and phenylalanine. Of all the DNA, just the CDR3 is kept, 51 bases in frame from base 1. Sequences MNHEY (CDR1) and SMNVEV (CDR2) are obtained from the germline V gene (reference sequence). Relative to germline, V is 5 bases shorter and J is 0 bases shorter, with 18 bases between their ends. Ficoll-Paque density gradient centrifugation was used to isolate PBMCs. The origin of this receptor is a man between 18 and 29 years old who had mild COVID-19 (a few samples of this study predate the infection). The sample titles of this study are shuffled in the database, so cell type and time point are left out; the donor was told from shared clones. The sequence joins TRBV27 to TRBJ2-3, and perhaps TRBD2 as D gene, on 5 matching bases. The specimen sequenced was PBMCs or a T cell subset sorted from them (not recorded which). CDR3 region: CASSPLEGPYSTDTQYF. The DNA sequence reads TGTGCCAGCAGTCCGCTTGAGGGTCCCTATAGCACAGATACGCAGTATTTT.